The clone carrying this T cell receptor beta chain was found many times. Its antigen is as yet unknown. TCRdb reassembled clones from the PCR reads with MiXCR. This sample carries roughly 59,000 clones, 15% to 20% of them seen once, and the ten largest clones take about 9.4%. The CDR3 has 15 amino acids. Germline V gene sequence: CDR1 SGHTA, CDR2 FQGTGA. V dropped 3 bases and J dropped 7; count of bases not matched to a gene: 7. The entry originates in a study of metastatic and nonmetastatic thyroid tumors. Study-level background: From malignant and benign thyroid patients, repertoires in blood and in tumor or nodule tissue were compared.

Notes on the study in general: Malignant tumors reportedly showed significantly higher TCR beta diversity than benign nodules in both blood and tumor.

Before thyroid surgery, none of the patients had received any treatment. The TCR comes from a male donor with papillary thyroid cancer or a benign thyroid nodule (not recorded which). Some clones in this sample may be carry-over from other donors' samples. The material sequenced was blood. The chain couples TRBV7-3 to TRBJ2-1, with TRBD1 matching over 9 bases. Written as DNA, the CDR3 is TGTGCCAGCAGCTTTGGGACAGGGACCCTAAATGAGCAGTTCTTC. Translating it yields CASSFGTGTLNEQFF.